These 17 T cell receptor beta chains were sequenced from one sample in a study of PD-1 blockade in mismatch repair-deficient tumors. The repertoire was sequenced with immunoSEQ multiplex PCR; TCRdb's copy has only in-frame clones and lacks some. The top ten hold approximately 13% of the sample, which has 100,000 to 150,000 clones, about 88% seen once. The sample here was peripheral blood, taken 44 weeks after starting pembrolizumab. The receptor set was obtained from an adult with mismatch repair-deficient cancer.

V usage is TRBV9 and J usage is TRBJ2-1; TRBD2 aligns across 13 bases. Germline values: CDR1 SGDLS, CDR2 YYNGEE. V shed 3 bases and J 7 bases; nucleotides not matched to a gene: 7. This CDR3 comprises 16 residues. DNA of the CDR3: TGTGCCAGCAGCGGACCGGGACTAGCGGGATTTAATGAGCAGTTCTTC. Translating gives CASSGPGLAGFNEQFF.

The rearrangement uses TRBV28 and TRBJ2-1, with 10 positions matching TRBD2. V gave up 2 bases and J gave up 6 bases; unmatched junction bases: 13. CDR1 MDHEN and CDR2 SYDVKM come from the germline V gene. This CDR3 is built from 18 residues. Written as DNA, the CDR3 is TGTGCCAGCAGTTTAGTAGGGGCTAGCGGGAGTTTTGTCAATGAGCAGTTCTTC. This translates into CASSLVGASGSFVNEQFF.

This clone came up once. V usage is TRBV29-1 and J usage is TRBJ1-5; the D is unclear. The CDR3 loop spans 13 amino acids. The germline V gene encodes CDR1 SQVTM and CDR2 ANQGSEA. Trimming cost V 6 bases and J 3 bases, with 12 bases left between them. CDR3 sequence reads: CSVSSAVNQPQHF. The CDR3, as DNA: TGCAGCGTCTCCTCGGCAGTCAATCAGCCCCAGCATTTT.

This chain joins TRBV13 and TRBJ2-7; TRBD2 agrees at 13 bases. With V trimmed by 6 bases and J by 11 bases, 10 bases remained unmatched. The CDR3 consists of 14 residues. Germline values: CDR1 PRHDT, CDR2 FYEKMQ (reference sequence). The CDR3 loop reads CASSSRLAGGGEYF. The CDR3 DNA is TGTGCCAGCAGTTCCCGACTAGCGGGGGGCGGGGAGTACTTC.

The V gene is TRBV30, the J gene TRBJ1-1; 7 positions match TRBD1. The CDR3 extends over 13 amino acids. The junction had 5 bases not matched to a gene; V was cut back by 5 bases and J by 2 bases. The germline V gene has CDR1 GTSNPN and CDR2 SVGIG (reference sequence). In nucleotides, the CDR3 is TGTGCCTGGGGGGGACAGAGTAACACTGAAGCTTTCTTT. This encodes CAWGGQSNTEAFF. Complete variable domain (other parts from reference TRBV30 and TRBJ1-1): SQTIHQWPATLVQPVGSPLSLECTVEGTSNPNLYWYRQAAGRGLQLLFYSVGIGQISSEVPQNLSASRPQDRQFILSSKKLLLSDSGFYLCAWGGQSNTEAFFGQGTRLTVV.

The gene calls are TRBV11-2 and TRBJ2-1; tentatively, D is TRBD2 (5 bases). This CDR3 is 15 amino acids long. CDR1 SGHAT and CDR2 FQNNGV come from the germline V gene. Trimming removed 4 bases at V and 7 bases at J, with 17 bases between. CDR3 DNA sequence: TGTGCCAGCAGCTCAAGCGGAGTCGATATAAATGAGCAGTTCTTC. Its translation is CASSSSGVDINEQFF.

This clone was counted between two and nine times. This chain joins TRBV6-1 and TRBJ2-1, with TRBD2 matching over 13 bases. This CDR3 spans 15 amino acids. Trimming cost V 8 bases and J 5 bases; bases outside gene matches: 6. Germline values: CDR1 MNHNS, CDR2 SASEGT. The CDR3, as DNA: TGTGCCAGCTCTTTTGGGACTAGCGGGGACAATGAGCAGTTCTTC. This sequence encodes CASSFGTSGDNEQFF.

The J gene is TRBJ2-5, the V gene TRBV28, with D hard to call. CDR3 size: 12 residues. The germline V gene has CDR1 MDHEN and CDR2 SYDVKM. V lost 6 bases to trimming and J lost 5 bases, with 10 bases between them. The CDR3 sequence is CASSSSGETQYF. CDR3 nucleotide sequence: TGTGCCAGCAGCTCATCTGGGGAGACCCAGTACTTC.

The V and J genes are TRBV9 and TRBJ2-3, with a possible D match to TRBD1 (5 bases). V lost 4 bases and J lost 2, with 11 bases in between. The CDR3 is made up of 14 amino acids. Germline lookup yields CDR1 SGDLS and CDR2 YYNGEE. CDR3 residues: CASSSRQNTDTQYF. CDR3 in DNA: TGTGCCAGCAGCTCCCGACAGAACACAGATACGCAGTATTTT.

The rearrangement links TRBV27 to TRBJ2-1, with TRBD2 identical over 11 bases. The length of the CDR3 is 16 residues. V gave up 5 bases and J gave up 0 bases; unmatched junction bases: 3. CDR1 is MNHEY and CDR2 is SMNVEV in the germline V gene (reference sequence). The CDR3 region has the DNA TGTGCCAGCAGTCCCACTAGCGGGAGCTCCTACAATGAGCAGTTCTTC. Encoded protein: CASSPTSGSSYNEQFF.

This chain links TRBV29-1 with TRBJ1-3; D perhaps matches TRBD1 (6 bases). The CDR3 totals 14 residues. Germline-derived CDR1 and CDR2 are SQVTM and ANQGSEA. The V end was cut by 0 bases, the J end by 7 bases, with 13 bases between. The CDR3 nucleotides are TGCAGCGTTGAAGATCCTGACAGGTGGAACACCATATATTTT. Translation: CSVEDPDRWNTIYF.

The chain is built from TRBV7-6 and TRBJ2-7; D ambiguous. The length of the CDR3 is 13 residues. Trimming cost V 1 base and J 2 bases, with 6 bases left between them. CDR1 is SGHVS and CDR2 is FNYEAQ in the germline V gene. CDR3 sequence (DNA): TGTGCCAGCAGCTTAGACCCTACCTACGAGCAGTACTTC. Translating gives CASSLDPTYEQYF.

The chain combines TRBV27 with TRBJ2-1, with TRBD1 matching 7 bases. The V gene end was trimmed by 4 bases and the J gene end by 6 bases; junction bases not matched to a gene: 6. Germline V gene sequence: CDR1 MNHEY, CDR2 SMNVEV (reference sequence). The CDR3 spans 14 residues. CDR3 in DNA: TGTGCCAGCAGTTCGGCCTGGACAGGCAATGAGCAGTTCTTC. Its translation is CASSSAWTGNEQFF.

The V and J genes are TRBV27 and TRBJ2-1; 10 bases align to TRBD1. The germline V gene has CDR1 MNHEY and CDR2 SMNVEV (reference sequence). V lost 4 bases and J lost 13; bases outside the gene matches: 10. This CDR3 has 14 residues. The CDR3 nucleotides are TGTGCCAGCAGTTCCTGGACAGGGGGAACAGAACAGTTCTTC. Its translation: CASSSWTGGTEQFF.

V usage is TRBV6-5 and J usage is TRBJ1-1; unclear D gene. The V gene's germline CDR1 is MNHEY and CDR2 SVGAGI. The length of the CDR3 is 15 residues. V dropped 5 bases and J dropped 4 bases, with 17 bases sitting between them. The CDR3 region is CASSHLPRGSTEAFF. The DNA for the CDR3 is TGTGCCAGCAGTCACCTCCCCCGCGGGAGCACTGAAGCTTTCTTT.

This clone was picked up many times. The J gene is TRBJ2-1, the V gene TRBV29-1, with a possible D match to TRBD1 (6 bases). V was clipped by 5 bases and J by 15 bases, with 17 bases between them. Germline V gene sequence: CDR1 SQVTM, CDR2 ANQGSEA. CDR3 length: 11 amino acids. This CDR3 is CSVTEQGRPFF. The DNA for the CDR3 is TGCAGCGTTACAGAACAGGGCCGGCCGTTCTTC.

The CDR3 nucleotides read TGCGCCAGCAGCCAAGAAGGCATTGGACCACGCTATGGCTACACCTTC. Amino acids: CASSQEGIGPRYGYTF. The chain joins TRBV4-1 to TRBJ1-2; D not resolved. The CDR3 extends over 16 amino acids. Germline values: CDR1 MGHRA, CDR2 YSYEKL. V shed 0 bases and J shed 4 bases, with 15 bases lying between them.